The 7 T cell receptor beta chains presented below share a single source sample, sequenced in a study of blood T cell repertoires in COVID-19. The protocol was immunoSEQ multiplex PCR, while the TCRdb copy is restricted to in-frame clones and leaves out a portion. The sample has 250,000 to 300,000 clones, around 82% seen once; the top ten hold approximately 5.3%. The material sequenced was peripheral blood. The source is a man aged 80 or over with acute or convalescent COVID-19.

This clone is a singleton in its sample. This rearrangement joins TRBV6-2 or TRBV6-3 to TRBJ1-6; D is undetermined. The V end was cut by 0 bases, the J end by 0 bases, with 6 bases between. This CDR3 has 16 residues. Germline-derived CDR1 and CDR2 are MNHEY and SVGEGT. The DNA for the CDR3 is TGTGCCAGCAGTTACTCGACGGGCTCCTATAATTCACCCCTCCACTTT. The encoded protein is CASSYSTGSYNSPLHF.

The chain joins TRBV28 to TRBJ1-2; TRBD1 aligns across 7 bases. CDR3 length equals 14 residues. V shed 6 bases, J shed 2 bases, and the junction held 6 bases outside the gene matches. Per the germline V gene, CDR1 is MDHEN and CDR2 is SYDVKM. The CDR3 loop is CASSLLTGNYGYTF. CDR3 coding DNA: TGTGCCAGCAGCCTACTGACAGGGAACTATGGCTACACCTTC.

V gene TRBV6-2 or TRBV6-3 combines with J gene TRBJ2-1; a weak D match, TRBD2 (7 bases). Trimming stripped 2 bases from V and 4 bases from J, with 12 bases between. The CDR3 runs to 15 residues. Germline V gives CDR1 MNHEY, CDR2 SVGEGT. The CDR3 loop is CASSYRGGLYNEQFF. For the CDR3, the DNA is TGTGCCAGCAGTTACAGGGGGGGGCTTTACAATGAGCAGTTCTTC.

This clone was counted once. This chain joins TRBV30 and TRBJ1-2; D remains ambiguous. V was cut by 0 bases and J by 5 bases, with 19 bases left in between. Germline V gives CDR1 GTSNPN, CDR2 SVGIG (reference sequence). The CDR3 totals 16 residues. CDR3 in amino acids: CAWSVRSGVQIYGYTF. In DNA form, the CDR3 reads TGTGCCTGGAGTGTAAGGTCGGGTGTTCAGATTTATGGCTACACCTTC.

A single count supports this clone. The chain joins TRBV5-4 to TRBJ2-2, with a weak D call TRBD2 (6 bases). Germline assignment: CDR1 SGHNT and CDR2 YYREEE (reference sequence). This CDR3 has 16 residues. The V end lost 0 bases, the J end lost 0 bases, and 9 bases lay between the germline ends. The CDR3 nucleotides read TGTGCCAGCAGCTTGGAGACGGGGGCGAACACCGGGGAGCTGTTTTTT. Translating gives CASSLETGANTGELFF.

The chain is built from TRBV2 and TRBJ2-5; 10 bases are shared with TRBD2. In germline, CDR1 is SNHLY, CDR2 FYNNEI. With 4 bases clipped from V and 4 bases from J, the junction kept 6 bases outside the gene matches. CDR3 length: 15 amino acids. This CDR3 reads CASSALGLARETQYF. CDR3 coding DNA: TGTGCCAGCAGTGCCCTGGGACTAGCGCGAGAGACCCAGTACTTC.

The J gene is TRBJ1-5, the V gene TRBV30, with D hard to call. Germline V gene lookup returns CDR1 GTSNPN and CDR2 SVGIG (reference sequence). Trimming shortened V by 2 bases and J by 5 bases, and 13 bases separated the two germline ends. CDR3 length: 14 amino acids. CDR3 coding DNA: TGTGCCTGGAGTCAAGGCGGGCAGGATCAGCCCCAGCATTTT. It translates to CAWSQGGQDQPQHF.